This entry features one T cell receptor (beta chain) sequence. What it recognizes is unknown. The data were taken from a study of T-cell memory formation after mild COVID-19. The overall study: TCR clustering was largely donor specific. General study points: Balance between CD4 and CD8 was seen in clones contracting day 15 to 85, and a CD4+ lean was seen in later expanders. Some clones that responded turned up in pre-infection memory, which suggests that cross-reactive memory joined in.

Barcoded TCR alpha and TCR beta cDNA libraries with UMIs came from 5'RACE using constant-segment primers. A single record per CDR3 protein comes from TCRdb applying MiXCR to the 5' RACE reads. This sample yields under 300,000 distinct CDR3 sequences, of which roughly a tenth are seen a single time; roughly a fifth belongs to the top ten. V lost 4 bases and J lost 2, with 12 bases in between. The CDR3 has 14 amino acids. The sample taken for sequencing was PBMCs or a T cell subset sorted from them (not recorded which). J is TRBJ2-7 and V is TRBV12-3 or TRBV12-4, with D possibly being TRBD1 or TRBD2 (5 bases each). The TCR sequence derives from a man between 18 and 29 years old who had mild COVID-19 (a few samples of this study predate the infection). Cell type and time point are not known. CDR3 amino acids: CASSWGTGTYEQYF. The CDR3 coding sequence is TGTGCCAGCAGTTGGGGGACGGGAACCTACGAGCAGTACTTC.